A selection of T cell receptor beta chains follows, all from one sample in a study of OX40 agonist ivuxolimab in advanced cancers. TCRdb keeps only in-frame clones here, not all; method: immunoSEQ multiplex PCR. The sample consists of 45,000 to 65,000 clones, 80% to 90% of them appearing once. Sequencing used CD4+ or CD8+ T cells sorted from blood, obtained in a trial of the OX40 agonist ivuxolimab. Every receptor here comes from an adult with an advanced solid tumor such as melanoma, head and neck, liver or kidney cancer. Each CDR3 is given with its conserved first and last residue. D genes are given only for firm matches. Clone size is shown for a subset of rows, as once, few, many or a class of expanded clone.

J: TRBJ2-5
D: .
size: .
V: TRBV5-1
length: 13
CDR3: CASSSAPEAGQYF
DNA: TGCGCCAGCAGCTCTGCCCCTGAAGCTGGGCAGTACTTC

J: TRBJ2-7
D: .
size: .
V: TRBV6-5
length: 14
CDR3: CASRITGSSYEQYF
DNA: TGTGCCAGCCGTATAACAGGGAGCTCCTACGAGCAGTACTTC

J: TRBJ2-3
D: .
size: .
V: TRBV5-1
length: 16
CDR3: CASSATGPPPTDTQYF
DNA: TGCGCCAGCAGCGCCACTGGGCCACCTCCCACAGATACGCAGTATTTT

J: TRBJ2-5
D: .
size: .
V: TRBV18
length: 13
CDR3: CASSPQHQETQYF
DNA: TGTGCCAGCTCACCACAACATCAAGAGACCCAGTACTTC

J: TRBJ2-1
D: TRBD2
size: .
V: TRBV7-2
length: 15
CDR3: CASSLEGLVYNEQFF
DNA: TGTGCCAGCAGCTTAGAGGGACTAGTCTACAATGAGCAGTTCTTC

J: TRBJ2-7
D: .
size: .
V: TRBV10-3
length: 13
CDR3: CAIRDQDTYEQYF
DNA: TGTGCCATCAGGGACCAGGACACGTACGAGCAGTACTTC

J: TRBJ2-1
D: .
size: .
V: TRBV25-1
length: 13
CDR3: CASTLRSGLEQFF
DNA: TGTGCCAGCACCTTGAGGTCAGGATTGGAGCAGTTCTTC

J: TRBJ1-4
D: .
size: once
V: TRBV7-9
length: 17
CDR3: CASSFGTAATTNEKLFF
DNA: TGTGCCAGCAGCTTCGGGACCGCCGCCACAACTAATGAAAAACTGTTTTTT

J: TRBJ1-1
D: .
size: .
V: TRBV5-5
length: 14
CDR3: CASSFAVMNTEAFF
DNA: TGTGCCAGCAGCTTTGCAGTTATGAACACTGAAGCTTTCTTT

J: TRBJ2-3
D: .
size: .
V: TRBV18
length: 15
CDR3: CASSLRLGGTDTQYF
DNA: TGTGCCAGCTCACTCCGACTAGGAGGGACAGATACGCAGTATTTT

J: TRBJ1-6
D: TRBD1
size: .
V: TRBV10-3
length: 15
CDR3: CAIRGGQGYNSPLHF
DNA: TGTGCCATCAGAGGAGGACAGGGCTATAATTCACCCCTCCACTTT

J: TRBJ2-1
D: TRBD1
size: .
V: TRBV9
length: 17
CDR3: CASSVATTGGAYNEQFF
DNA: TGTGCCAGCAGCGTAGCTACAACAGGGGGCGCTTACAATGAGCAGTTCTTC

J: TRBJ2-5
D: TRBD2
size: .
V: TRBV28
length: 15
CDR3: CASSLRAGNQETQYF
DNA: TGTGCCAGCAGTTTACGAGCGGGAAACCAAGAGACCCAGTACTTC